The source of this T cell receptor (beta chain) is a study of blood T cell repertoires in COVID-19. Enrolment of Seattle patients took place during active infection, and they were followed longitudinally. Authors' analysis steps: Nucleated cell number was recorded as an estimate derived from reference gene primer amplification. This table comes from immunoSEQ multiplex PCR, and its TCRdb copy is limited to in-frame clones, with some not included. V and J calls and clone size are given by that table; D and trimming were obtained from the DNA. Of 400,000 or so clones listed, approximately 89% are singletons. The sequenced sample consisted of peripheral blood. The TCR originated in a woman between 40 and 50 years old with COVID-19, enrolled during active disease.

The CDR3 here is CASSFVDIPYGYTF. In DNA, the CDR3 is TGTGCCAGCAGTTTCGTCGACATTCCCTATGGCTACACCTTC. V gene TRBV28 combines with J gene TRBJ1-2; D call uncertain. V gave up 3 bases and J gave up 4 bases, with 12 bases separating them. The CDR3 contains 14 residues. The germline V gene encodes CDR1 MDHEN and CDR2 SYDVKM.